Listed below are T cell receptor beta chains from one sample, sequenced in a study of shared clonotypes between healthy human individuals. Sequencing was performed with immunoSEQ multiplex PCR; in TCRdb, only in-frame clones are kept and a portion is missing. The repertoire includes some 2,100,000 clones, 90% to 96% of them detected once, and roughly 0.13% sits in the top ten. Material: naive CD4+ T cells sorted from blood. These receptors all stem from a man between 18 and 35 years old in good health. Each CDR3 is given with its conserved first and last residue. Each record gives: clone size, D gene, J gene, V gene, CDR3 protein, CDR3 DNA. The D gene is left open where the match is weak. Part of the rows lack a size; the others show once, few, many or a class for expanded clones.

- - TRBJ2-5 TRBV11-2 CASSSLGETQYF TGTGCCAGCAGCTCGTTGGGGGAGACCCAGTACTTC
once - TRBJ1-6 TRBV5-1 CASSLGGSYNSPLHF TGCGCCAGCAGCTTGGGGGGGTCCTATAATTCACCCCTCCACTTT
- - TRBJ1-2 TRBV10-2 CASSGGGFVDYGYTF TGCGCCAGCAGTGGGGGGGGGTTTGTGGACTATGGCTACACCTTC
- TRBD1 TRBJ1-1 TRBV14 CASSQDLGTGGNTEAFF TGTGCCAGCAGCCAAGATCTTGGGACAGGCGGGAACACTGAAGCTTTCTTT
- - TRBJ1-1 TRBV6-6 CASSWGLQWENTEAFF TGTGCCAGCAGTTGGGGCCTTCAATGGGAGAACACTGAAGCTTTCTTT
- - TRBJ2-3 TRBV7-9 CASSLRLEPSTDTQYF TGTGCCAGCAGCTTACGACTAGAACCTAGCACAGATACGCAGTATTTT
- - TRBJ2-2 TRBV5-8 CASRGRGTGELFF TGTGCCAGCAGAGGCAGGGGTACCGGGGAGCTGTTTTTT
- - TRBJ1-5 TRBV7-2 CASSLGSGPPYSNQPQHF TGTGCCAGCAGTCTAGGGTCAGGGCCCCCGTATAGCAATCAGCCCCAGCATTTT
- - TRBJ1-1 TRBV4-1 CASSPFGRDTEAFF TGCGCCAGCAGCCCCTTCGGCAGGGACACTGAAGCTTTCTTT
- - TRBJ1-3 TRBV18 CASSARGYDSGNTIYF TGTGCCAGCTCAGCCCGGGGCTACGACTCTGGAAACACCATATATTTT
- - TRBJ2-7 TRBV5-1 CASSSGSGAYEQYF TGCGCCAGCAGCTCGGGGTCTGGAGCCTACGAGCAGTACTTC
- TRBD1 TRBJ1-1 TRBV5-1 CASSPPTGNVAGAFF TGCGCCAGCAGCCCGCCGACAGGGAATGTGGCCGGGGCTTTCTTT
- - TRBJ1-2 TRBV27 CASTQGGYSGYTF TGTGCCAGTACTCAAGGGGGGTATAGTGGCTACACCTTC
- TRBD2 TRBJ2-2 TRBV2 CASSEGLAVVTGELFF TGTGCCAGCAGTGAGGGACTAGCGGTTGTCACCGGGGAGCTGTTTTTT
- TRBD2 TRBJ2-3 TRBV18 CASSRTSPTDTQYF TGTGCCAGCTCACGGACTAGCCCCACAGATACGCAGTATTTT
- - TRBJ1-5 TRBV15 CATSREGGNQPQHF TGTGCCACCAGCAGAGAGGGGGGAAATCAGCCCCAGCATTTT
- TRBD1 TRBJ2-4 TRBV7-3 CASSTRDRGQAKNIQYF TGTGCCAGCAGCACAAGGGACAGGGGGCAGGCCAAAAACATTCAGTACTTC
- - TRBJ1-5 TRBV12-1 CASSPGRITSSNQPQHF TGTGCCAGCAGCCCGGGACGGATCACCTCCAGCAATCAGCCCCAGCATTTT
- TRBD1 TRBJ2-2 TRBV9 CASSIAGTVPGELFF TGTGCCAGCAGCATCGCCGGGACAGTCCCCGGGGAGCTGTTTTTT
- - TRBJ1-5 TRBV7-2 CASSLDGSNQPQHF TGTGCCAGCAGCTTAGATGGTAGCAATCAGCCCCAGCATTTT
- TRBD2 TRBJ2-2 TRBV9 CASSVGGLEKTGELFF TGTGCCAGCAGCGTAGGAGGACTAGAAAAAACCGGGGAGCTGTTTTTT
- TRBD1 TRBJ1-2 TRBV7-2 CASRRQGGYGYTF TGTGCCAGCAGGCGACAGGGGGGGTATGGCTACACCTTC
- TRBD1 TRBJ1-6 TRBV6-5 CASSRTGALGSPLHF TGTGCCAGCAGCCGTACAGGGGCCCTAGGTTCACCCCTCCACTTT
- TRBD1 TRBJ1-2 TRBV6-5 CASSYGTGVGYTF TGTGCCAGCAGTTACGGGACAGGGGTAGGCTACACCTTC
- TRBD2 TRBJ2-7 TRBV5-4 CASSLSGGYEQYF TGTGCCAGCAGCTTGAGCGGGGGCTACGAGCAGTACTTC
- - TRBJ1-1 TRBV19 CATRGRMNTEAFF TGTGCCACACGAGGGAGAATGAACACTGAAGCTTTCTTT
- TRBD1 TRBJ2-7 TRBV5-1 CASRPGQEFYEQYF TGCGCCAGCAGACCGGGACAGGAATTCTACGAGCAGTACTTC
- - TRBJ1-5 TRBV18 CASSPGYSNQPQHF TGTGCCAGCTCCCCAGGTTATAGCAATCAGCCCCAGCATTTT
- TRBD1 TRBJ2-7 TRBV30 CASQGARAQYF TGTGCCTCCCAGGGGGCGCGAGCCCAATACTTC
once - TRBJ2-3 TRBV5-4 CASSLGGGPTSTDTQYF TGTGCCAGCAGCTTGGGGGGAGGCCCAACAAGCACAGATACGCAGTATTTT
- TRBD2 TRBJ2-7 TRBV5-1 CASSLSGSSYEQYF TGCGCCAGCAGCCTCAGCGGGAGCTCCTACGAGCAGTACTTC
- - TRBJ2-7 TRBV5-1 CATKKGSGLSYEQYF TGCGCCACCAAAAAAGGAAGCGGCCTCTCCTACGAGCAGTACTTC
- - TRBJ1-4 TRBV13 CASNKKGVVGTNEKLFF TGTGCCAGCAACAAAAAGGGGGTAGTGGGGACTAATGAAAAACTGTTTTTT
- - TRBJ1-5 TRBV6-1 CASLPVRANQPQHF TGTGCCAGCCTGCCGGTACGAGCAAATCAGCCCCAGCATTTT
- - TRBJ1-1 TRBV18 CASSPLGGLETEAFF TGTGCCAGCTCACCACTGGGGGGTTTGGAGACTGAAGCTTTCTTT
- - TRBJ2-4 TRBV28 CASSFQRVAKNIQYF TGTGCCAGCAGTTTCCAAAGGGTAGCCAAAAACATTCAGTACTTC
- - TRBJ1-3 TRBV9 CASSATGTSGGNTIYF TGTGCCAGCAGCGCCACCGGGACATCGGGAGGAAACACCATATATTTT
once - TRBJ2-2 TRBV30 CAWSVLIGAGELFF TGTGCCTGGAGTGTACTAATAGGCGCCGGGGAGCTGTTTTTT
- - TRBJ2-3 TRBV21-1 CASSRGPRLSTDTQYF TGTGCCAGCAGCAGGGGACCGCGCCTTAGCACAGATACGCAGTATTTT
- TRBD1 TRBJ1-2 TRBV23-1 CARGTGTGLLNYGYTF TGCGCCCGAGGGACCGGGACAGGGCTACTTAACTATGGCTACACCTTC
- TRBD2 TRBJ2-1 TRBV7-7 CASSPKGGGREGRHEQFF TGTGCTAGCAGCCCCAAGGGGGGAGGCCGGGAGGGCCGCCATGAGCAGTTCTTC
- - TRBJ2-7 TRBV7-8 CASSLGEVYEQYF TGTGCCAGCAGCTTAGGGGAAGTCTACGAGCAGTACTTC
- - TRBJ2-3 TRBV5-1 CASHSRGTDTQYF TGCGCCAGCCACTCCAGAGGCACAGATACGCAGTATTTT
- TRBD1 TRBJ2-7 TRBV6-5 CASKRQGSYEQYF TGTGCCAGCAAACGACAGGGGTCTTACGAGCAGTACTTC
- TRBD1 TRBJ2-3 TRBV18 CASSSGQGAVDTQYF TGTGCCAGCTCATCCGGACAGGGGGCGGTAGATACGCAGTATTTT
- TRBD1 TRBJ1-4 TRBV2 CASRQTGGFEKLFF TGTGCCAGCAGACAGACAGGGGGCTTTGAAAAACTGTTTTTT
- - TRBJ1-3 TRBV30 CAWQQNPRPYTPGRGNTIYF TGTGCCTGGCAGCAAAACCCTCGGCCGTATACCCCTGGGAGGGGAAACACCATATATTTT
- TRBD1 TRBJ2-3 TRBV10-3 CAISESKGGLTDTQYF TGTGCCATCAGTGAGTCGAAAGGGGGCCTCACAGATACGCAGTATTTT
- - TRBJ2-2 TRBV11-2 CASSRAEGAHTGELFF TGTGCCAGCAGCCGGGCGGAGGGGGCTCACACCGGGGAGCTGTTTTTT
- TRBD1 TRBJ1-6 TRBV9 CASSPGQGDSPLHF TGTGCCAGCAGTCCGGGACAGGGGGATTCACCCCTCCACTTT
once - TRBJ2-3 TRBV29-1 CSVEVQLGTDTQYF TGCAGCGTTGAGGTTCAGCTAGGCACAGATACGCAGTATTTT
once - TRBJ2-2 TRBV7-9 CASSLGRDTGELFF TGTGCCAGCAGCTTAGGACGGGACACCGGGGAGCTGTTTTTT
- - TRBJ1-5 TRBV30 CACRGQGSNQPQHF TGTGCCTGCCGGGGTCAGGGGAGCAATCAGCCCCAGCATTTT